The rows below give T cell receptor beta chains drawn from one sample of a study of shared clonotypes between healthy human individuals. The protocol was immunoSEQ multiplex PCR, while the TCRdb copy is restricted to in-frame clones and leaves out a portion. Among roughly 120,000 clones, about 70% were seen once, and the ten largest hold roughly 25%. Sequencing input: memory CD8+ T cells sorted from blood. These receptors all stem from a woman aged 25 to 39 in good health. The CDR3 runs from the conserved cysteine through the conserved F or W. The D gene is left open where the match is weak. Clone size, where shown, is once, few, many, or a class for clones that have expanded.

d_gene | abundance | j_gene | v_gene | CDR3nt | CDR3aa
TRBD1 | - | TRBJ2-7 | TRBV25-1 | TGTGCCAGCAGTGCAAAACAGGGGGGCCCCTCGTACGAGCAGTACTTC | CASSAKQGGPSYEQYF
TRBD2 | few | TRBJ2-3 | TRBV5-4 | TGTGCCAGCAGCTTTGGACTAGCCTCGGCAGATACGCAGTATTTT | CASSFGLASADTQYF
- | - | TRBJ2-7 | TRBV10-1 | TGCGCCAGCAGTGAGGGCAGGGTCTACGAGCAGTACTTC | CASSEGRVYEQYF
- | once | TRBJ1-2 | TRBV18 | TGTGCCAGCTCACCACCTTCCAGGGTGAACTATGGCTACACCTTC | CASSPPSRVNYGYTF
- | - | TRBJ2-7 | TRBV20-1 | TGCAGTGCCAGTACCGCTAACGAGCAGTACTTC | CSASTANEQYF
- | few | TRBJ2-7 | TRBV7-9 | TGTGCCAGCAGCTTAGCCAGGGTTGGAGGCGAGCAGTACTTC | CASSLARVGGEQYF
- | - | TRBJ2-1 | TRBV9 | TGTGCCAGCAGCGCCCGTTCCTACAATGAGCAGTTCTTC | CASSARSYNEQFF
- | - | TRBJ2-5 | TRBV27 | TGTGCCAGCAGTTTATTGCAGGGGATGGAGACCCAGTACTTC | CASSLLQGMETQYF
TRBD1 | - | TRBJ1-4 | TRBV28 | TGTGCCAGCAGTTTAGGGGAGGACAGGTTCGATGAAAAACTGTTTTTT | CASSLGEDRFDEKLFF
TRBD2 | few | TRBJ2-5 | TRBV15 | TGTGCCACCAGCCGATTAGGGACTAGCGGGAAGGAGACCCAGTACTTC | CATSRLGTSGKETQYF
- | - | TRBJ1-1 | TRBV4-1 | TGCGCCAGCAGCCAAATACAGTACACTGAAGCTTTCTTT | CASSQIQYTEAFF
TRBD2 | - | TRBJ2-3 | TRBV5-4 | TGTGCCAGCAGCTTGGCCGGAGCGGGACTAGGCACAGATACGCAGTATTTT | CASSLAGAGLGTDTQYF
- | many | TRBJ2-5 | TRBV6-6 | TGTGCCAGCACAAGGACAAAGGCGCACTATGAGGAGACCCAGTACTTC | CASTRTKAHYEETQYF
- | - | TRBJ2-1 | TRBV7-8 | TGTGCCAGCAGCCAACTAGGACAGATTCCCCTAGAGGAGCAGTTCTTC | CASSQLGQIPLEEQFF
- | few | TRBJ1-5 | TRBV25-1 | - | CASSEWGSGAKHF
- | many | TRBJ1-5 | TRBV6-1 | TGTGCCAGCAGTGAAAGTGAGTCCGGCAATCAGCCCCAGCATTTT | CASSESESGNQPQHF
TRBD2 | - | TRBJ2-7 | TRBV29-1 | TGCAGCGTCGGGACTAGCGGCTACGGGCAGTACTTC | CSVGTSGYGQYF
- | - | TRBJ2-2 | TRBV7-9 | TGTGCCAGCAGCTTCAGGCAGGGCGACACCGGGGAGCTGTTTTTT | CASSFRQGDTGELFF
- | - | TRBJ2-1 | TRBV10-3 | TGTGCCACGCGGACAGCGGCCTACAATGAGCAGTTCTTC | CATRTAAYNEQFF
TRBD1 | - | TRBJ2-7 | TRBV28 | TGTGCCAGCAGTTTAGAACAGGGGGTAACCTACGAGCAGTACTTC | CASSLEQGVTYEQYF
- | - | TRBJ2-7 | TRBV7-9 | TGTGCCAGCAGCTCCCCGGAAGTTCCCTACGAGCAGTACTTC | CASSSPEVPYEQYF
TRBD1 | - | TRBJ2-5 | TRBV6-1 | TGTGCCAGCAGTGAAGTGTTGGGACAGGGAGAGACCCAGTACTTC | CASSEVLGQGETQYF
- | - | TRBJ1-1 | TRBV7-7 | TGTGCCAGCAGTGAAGCGATTGGGGGGAACACTGAAGCTTTCTTT | CASSEAIGGNTEAFF
- | - | TRBJ1-4 | TRBV5-5 | TGTGCCAGCAGCTTGGCCCGGGACGAAAAACTGTTTTTT | CASSLARDEKLFF
- | - | TRBJ2-5 | TRBV15 | TGTGCCACCAGCAGAGAAGGCGGGGGCGCCGACACCCAGTACTTC | CATSREGGGADTQYF
TRBD2 | - | TRBJ2-7 | TRBV5-6 | TGTGCCAGCAGCTTAAGCGGGATGGTCTACGAGCAGTACTTC | CASSLSGMVYEQYF
TRBD1 | few | TRBJ1-1 | TRBV27 | TGTGCCAGCAGCGACAGGGCTGGCACTGAAGCTTTCTTT | CASSDRAGTEAFF
TRBD1 | few | TRBJ1-3 | TRBV6-1 | TGTGCCAGCAGTCGCGGGACAGGCTCTGGAAACACCATATATTTT | CASSRGTGSGNTIYF
TRBD1 | - | TRBJ2-7 | TRBV19 | TGTGCCAGTAGCAGACAGGGAAGGTACGAGCAGTACTTC | CASSRQGRYEQYF
TRBD2 | - | TRBJ2-1 | TRBV28 | TGTGCCAGCAGTCCCGGGTCGCTAGCGGGAGTGTTTTGCTATGAGCAGTTCTTC | CASSPGSLAGVFCYEQFF
TRBD1 | - | TRBJ2-7 | TRBV11-2 | TGTGCCAGCAGCCTCACTCTGACCGGGACAGCCGCCTACGAGCAGTACTTC | CASSLTLTGTAAYEQYF
- | few | TRBJ1-5 | TRBV15 | TGTGCCACCAGCAGAGATTGGAATCAGCCCCAGCATTTT | CATSRDWNQPQHF
TRBD1 | - | TRBJ1-2 | TRBV7-9 | TGTGCCAGCAGCTCGACACAGGGGACCTATGGCTACACCTTC | CASSSTQGTYGYTF
- | - | TRBJ2-7 | TRBV6-4 | TGTGCCAGCAGTTTATCGCCGGGAGAGGTATCGTGGGAGCAGTACTTC | CASSLSPGEVSWEQYF
TRBD1 | - | TRBJ2-7 | TRBV6-5 | TGTGCCAGCGGAAGGGACAGGAGCTCCTACGAGCAGTACTTC | CASGRDRSSYEQYF
TRBD1 | - | TRBJ1-2 | TRBV6-1 | TGTGCCAGCAGTGAAGAGTGGTGGACAGGGGTAAGCTACACCTTC | CASSEEWWTGVSYTF
- | - | TRBJ2-7 | TRBV19 | TGTGCCAGTAGTGTGGACTTCAAGAGCTCCTACGAGCAGTACTTC | CASSVDFKSSYEQYF
- | - | TRBJ1-2 | TRBV27 | TGTGCCAGCAGTTTATCGAGGCCGGGGGGGCGGTCTGGCTACACCTTC | CASSLSRPGGRSGYTF
- | once | TRBJ1-1 | TRBV4-1 | TGCGCCAGCAGCCCAGGCCCCCTGCTGTCTGAAGCTTTCTTT | CASSPGPLLSEAFF
- | - | TRBJ2-1 | TRBV25-1 | TGTGCCAGCAGTGAATCCGACCAACATAGCTCCTACAATGAGCAGTTCTTC | CASSESDQHSSYNEQFF
TRBD1 | - | TRBJ2-7 | TRBV7-6 | TGTGCCAGTTCGGACAGGGGGCCTAGCGAGCAGTACTTC | CASSDRGPSEQYF
TRBD1 | - | TRBJ1-1 | TRBV29-1 | TGCAGCGTAGCTACAGGGGATGGGAACACTGAAGCTTTCTTT | CSVATGDGNTEAFF
- | - | TRBJ2-1 | TRBV5-4 | TGTGCCAGCAGCTTGTTGACGGGTTCCTACAATGAGCAGTTCTTC | CASSLLTGSYNEQFF
TRBD1 | - | TRBJ2-3 | TRBV28 | TGTGCCAGCAGTTTTTTTTGGGGCGGGACAGGGAGCACAGATACGCAGTATTTT | CASSFFWGGTGSTDTQYF
- | - | TRBJ2-7 | TRBV4-2 | TGTGCCAGCAGTTCCGGACTTCTCGGGGAGCAGTACTTC | CASSSGLLGEQYF
- | - | TRBJ1-2 | TRBV6-1 | TGTGCCAGCAGCGGCCCGGAGATACGAAACTATGGCTACACCTTC | CASSGPEIRNYGYTF